This T cell receptor (beta chain) was retrieved from a study of human T cells and chemical hapten exposure. Study overall: Sensitization was performed using 2% DPC on a roughly 2 cm by roughly 2 cm upper inner arm skin site. Yields of TCR per sample differed, chiefly owing to small differences in pooled library volume.

This clonotype has at least ten counts. Its antigen is not identified. The time point here: pre-sensitization, week 0. The treatment here: therapeutic diphenylcyclopropenone sensitization with weekly scalp DPC. Under the authors' procedure: Sampled TCR counts reached a median of around 89,000 per sample, with values ranging from 23,224 to 690,600. TCRdb independently ran MiXCR on the RACE reads; one entry per CDR3 protein. The V and J calls here are based on TCRdb, not the publication. This sample yields about 300,000 distinct CDR3 sequences, of which 5.5% are seen a single time; about 8.7% belongs to the top ten. Trimming stripped 3 bases from V and 2 bases from J, with 8 bases between. The CDR3 extends over 13 amino acids. The germline V gene has CDR1 KGHSH and CDR2 LQKENI. Whole-study findings and limits: No alteration of TCRs above 1 in 1000 frequency was seen with DPC sensitization.

This sequence was found in a woman aged 18-29 years with alopecia areata. Some clones in this sample may be carry-over from other donors' samples. The chain carries TRBV18 and TRBJ2-7; D is uncertain. Material: whole blood, obtained in connection with sensitization to the hapten diphenylcyclopropenone (DPC). CDR3 protein: CASSPDRPYEQYF. The CDR3 DNA follows: TGTGCCAGCTCACCGGACCGACCCTACGAGCAGTACTTC.